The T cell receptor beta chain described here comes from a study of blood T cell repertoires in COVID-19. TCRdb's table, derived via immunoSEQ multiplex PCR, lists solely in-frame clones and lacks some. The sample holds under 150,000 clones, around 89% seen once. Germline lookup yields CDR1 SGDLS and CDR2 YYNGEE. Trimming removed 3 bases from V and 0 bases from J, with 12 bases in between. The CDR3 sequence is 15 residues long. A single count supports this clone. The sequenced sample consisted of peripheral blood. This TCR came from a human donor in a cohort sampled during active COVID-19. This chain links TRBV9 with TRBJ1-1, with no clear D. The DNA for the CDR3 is TGTGCCAGCAGCGCTCAGGTTCTCATGAACACTGAAGCTTTCTTT. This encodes CASSAQVLMNTEAFF.